These 21 T cell receptor beta chains were all obtained from the same sample, sequenced in a study of T cells after yellow fever vaccination. One entry per CDR3 protein, called by TCRdb with MiXCR from the 5' RACE reads. The data contain some 200,000 distinct CDR3 sequences, around 3.1% of them singletons. This specimen consisted of CD4+ T cells sorted from PBMCs, obtained 10 days after the yellow fever booster vaccination. Source of these receptors: a man younger than 35 who received the YFV17D yellow fever vaccine.

This rearrangement joins TRBV7-6 to TRBJ1-6; 9 positions match TRBD1. The CDR3 has 14 amino acids. V shed 5 bases, J shed 10 bases, and the junction held 6 bases outside the gene matches. Germline V gene data show CDR1 as SGHVS and CDR2 as FNYEAQ. The CDR3 sequence is CASSPGQGESPLHF. CDR3 coding DNA: TGTGCCAGCAGCCCGGGACAGGGAGAATCACCCCTCCACTTT.

In its sample, this clonotype was seen many times. V usage is TRBV28 and J usage is TRBJ2-2, with D unclear. The CDR3 consists of 13 residues. Germline assignment: CDR1 MDHEN and CDR2 SYDVKM. Trimming shortened V by 4 bases and J by 6 bases, and 9 bases separated the two germline ends. This CDR3 is CASSSLSAGELFF. The CDR3 DNA reads TGTGCCAGCAGTTCTCTGAGCGCCGGGGAGCTGTTTTTT.

DNA for the CDR3: TGTGCCAGGGTCGGGGGGCCCAATCAGCCCCAGCATTTT. It yields the protein CARVGGPNQPQHF. The rearrangement joins TRBV18 to TRBJ1-5; D is possibly TRBD1 (6 bases). The CDR3 totals 13 residues. Germline V lookup: CDR1 KGHSH, CDR2 LQKENI. Trimming took off 9 bases at V and 3 bases at J, with 12 bases between the two ends.

The chain is built from TRBV7-2 and TRBJ1-2; no reliable D call. Trimming pared 0 bases from V and 1 base from J, leaving 12 bases between. Germline CDR1 SGHTA, CDR2 FQGNSA. This CDR3 spans 16 amino acids. For the CDR3, the DNA is TGTGCCAGCAGCTTAGCGGGCAGCCTGCGTAACTATGGCTACACCTTC. It codes for CASSLAGSLRNYGYTF.

This clonotype was counted many times. The chain is built from TRBV12-3 or TRBV12-4 and TRBJ2-1; either TRBD1 or TRBD2 may fit D (6 bases each). The CDR3 has 16 residues. V was pared by 7 bases and J by 0 bases, with 16 bases between. The CDR3 bases are TGTGCCAGCACACCCCGGACGGGGGCCTCCTACAATGAGCAGTTCTTC. It encodes CASTPRTGASYNEQFF.

This clonotype was detected a few times. The chain is built from TRBV5-1 and TRBJ2-5; the match to TRBD2 covers 7 bases. The germline CDR1 and CDR2 sequences are SGHRS and YFSETQ. V lost 4 bases to trimming and J lost 3 bases; unmatched junction nucleotides: 3. The CDR3 runs to 13 residues. The CDR3 bases are TGCGCCAGCAGCAGACTAGCAAAAGAGACCCAGTACTTC. It encodes CASSRLAKETQYF.

V is TRBV5-1 and J is TRBJ2-1; 8 positions match TRBD2. Germline loops: CDR1 SGHRS, CDR2 YFSETQ. V dropped 0 bases and J dropped 2; count of bases not matched to a gene: 1. The CDR3 extends over 15 amino acids. CDR3 region: CASSLVAGTYNEQFF. The CDR3 DNA follows: TGCGCCAGCAGCTTGGTAGCGGGGACCTACAATGAGCAGTTCTTC.

This clonotype showed up many times. The chain recombines TRBV5-1 with TRBJ2-5; no definite D call. The V gene lost 2 bases and the J gene lost 3 bases, with 14 bases spanning the gap. CDR1 SGHRS and CDR2 YFSETQ come from the germline V gene. CDR3 length: 15 amino acids. The CDR3 bases are TGCGCCAGCAGCTTTTTTGTGCCGACCGAAGAGACCCAGTACTTC. Its protein is CASSFFVPTEETQYF.

This clonotype was observed many times. CDR3 in amino acids: CSARGPETGWETQYF. CDR3 DNA sequence: TGCAGTGCTAGGGGGCCGGAGACAGGCTGGGAGACCCAGTACTTC. V is TRBV20-1 and J is TRBJ2-5; weak D call: TRBD1 (6 bases). CDR1 is DFQATT, CDR2 SNEGSKA, per germline (reference sequence). This CDR3 is built from 15 residues. V was trimmed by 3 bases and J by 5 bases, leaving 19 bases between them.

The rearrangement joins TRBV5-1 to TRBJ1-6; 9 nucleotides agree with TRBD1. In germline, CDR1 is SGHRS, CDR2 YFSETQ. The CDR3 spans 16 residues. V dropped 4 bases and J dropped 7; count of bases not matched to a gene: 9. The CDR3 DNA follows: TGCGCCAGCAGCAGCGGACAGGGGAACAACAATTCACCCCTCCACTTT. Its protein is CASSSGQGNNNSPLHF.

This clonotype was counted ten times or more. V is TRBV7-2 and J is TRBJ2-2; the D gene is possibly TRBD1 (5 bases). V gave up 5 bases and J gave up 6 bases, with 16 bases separating them. There are 15 residues in the CDR3. Per germline, CDR1 SGHTA and CDR2 FQGNSA. Written as DNA, the CDR3 is TGTGCCAGCAGCCCCCCCCAGGGTTCGTCCGGGGAGCTGTTTTTT. It specifies CASSPPQGSSGELFF.

This clonotype was seen many times. V gene TRBV6-5 combines with J gene TRBJ1-5; 8 bases fit TRBD1. Germline V gene sequence: CDR1 MNHEY, CDR2 SVGAGI. The CDR3 totals 15 residues. The V segment lost 6 bases and the J segment 5 bases; nucleotides outside the gene matches: 9. The CDR3 reads CASRRDRGEDQPQHF. The CDR3 DNA reads TGTGCCAGCAGACGTGACAGGGGCGAGGATCAGCCCCAGCATTTT.

This clonotype has just a few counts. The V call is TRBV29-1, the J call TRBJ2-1, with 8 bases identical to TRBD2. V gave up 6 bases and J gave up 10 bases; unmatched junction bases: 20. The CDR3 sequence is 16 residues long. The germline CDR1 and CDR2 sequences are SQVTM and ANQGSEA. Here the CDR3 DNA reads TGCAGCGTCGGGAGGGGGAAGGGAGCGGGGGATGGCGAGCAGTTCTTC. It encodes CSVGRGKGAGDGEQFF.

In this sample, this clonotype turned up many times. The gene calls are TRBV20-1 and TRBJ2-1; D gene ambiguous. This CDR3 spans 13 amino acids. Germline CDR1 and CDR2: DFQATT and SNEGSKA (reference sequence). V was shortened by 1 base and J by 8 bases, with 12 bases between the two germline ends. The CDR3, as DNA: TGCAGTGCTAGAGTAGTGGGCCCGTATGAGCAGTTCTTC. Translation: CSARVVGPYEQFF.

This clonotype was detected a few times. The chain has TRBV7-2 and TRBJ2-1; D possibly corresponds to TRBD2 (6 bases). Germline loops: CDR1 SGHTA, CDR2 FQGNSA. The CDR3 has 14 residues. V shed 5 bases and J shed 3 bases, with 11 bases lying between them. CDR3 bases: TGTGCCAGCAGCGGGGCGGGAAACTACAATGAGCAGTTCTTC. This encodes CASSGAGNYNEQFF.

This clonotype was seen at least ten times. The gene calls are TRBV4-1 and TRBJ1-5; D not resolved. Germline-derived CDR1 and CDR2 are MGHRA and YSYEKL. V lost 0 bases, J lost 3 bases, and 15 bases lay in between. The length of the CDR3 is 17 residues. This chain's CDR3 is CASSQDGWSSINQPQHF. The CDR3 nucleotides read TGCGCCAGCAGCCAAGATGGGTGGTCCTCAATCAATCAGCCCCAGCATTTT.

This clonotype appeared many times. V usage is TRBV12-3 or TRBV12-4 and J usage is TRBJ1-1; D call uncertain. V dropped 7 bases and J dropped 3 bases, with 15 bases sitting between them. This CDR3 spans 14 amino acids. CDR3 sequence reads: CASTLGGVHTEAFF. DNA for the CDR3: TGTGCCAGCACCCTCGGCGGGGTGCACACTGAAGCTTTCTTT.

This clonotype was counted many times. CDR3 sequence (DNA): TGTGCCAGCAGCTTAGGGCGGGGCTCTGAGACCCAGTACTTC. It specifies CASSLGRGSETQYF. The V gene is TRBV7-2, the J gene TRBJ2-5; perhaps TRBD2 as D (6 bases). This CDR3 is 14 amino acids long. V lost 1 base and J 5 bases, leaving 11 bases between the germline ends. CDR1 SGHTA and CDR2 FQGNSA come from the germline V gene.

In its sample, this clonotype was seen many times. The chain combines TRBV20-1 with TRBJ1-5; the match to TRBD1 covers 8 bases. This CDR3 spans 14 amino acids. Trimming took 2 bases from V and 5 from J; bases not matched to a gene: 5. CDR1 is DFQATT and CDR2 is SNEGSKA in the germline V gene (reference sequence). CDR3 loop: CSARTGTGHQPQHF. CDR3 DNA sequence: TGCAGTGCTAGAACCGGGACAGGACATCAGCCCCAGCATTTT.

This clonotype was counted between two and nine times. The chain uses TRBV10-3 and TRBJ2-3; the D is unclear. Trimming took 0 bases from V and 0 from J, leaving 13 bases between them. CDR1 is ENHRY, CDR2 SYGVKD, per germline. The CDR3 is 17 residues long. The CDR3 is CAISESPTDISTDTQYF. CDR3 DNA: TGTGCCATCAGTGAGTCACCGACGGATATTAGCACAGATACGCAGTATTTT.

The chain couples TRBV7-2 to TRBJ2-5, with D unresolved. V was clipped by 1 base and J by 2 bases, with 8 bases between them. This CDR3 spans 14 amino acids. Germline CDR1 is SGHTA and CDR2 is FQGNSA. Written as DNA, the CDR3 is TGTGCCAGCAGCTTAGGGTGGGCTCAAGAGACCCAGTACTTC. It is translated as CASSLGWAQETQYF.